This T cell receptor beta chain appears in the sequencing data of a study of shared clonotypes between healthy human individuals. The repertoire was sequenced with immunoSEQ multiplex PCR; TCRdb's copy has only in-frame clones and lacks some. The table shows about 690,000 clones, with about nine tenths occurring only once. Comments on this clone: This same CDR3 is encoded by further DNA sequences in the sample.

The germline V gene encodes CDR1 LNHDA and CDR2 SQIVND (reference sequence). Between the trimmed V and J ends, which lost 1 base and 5 bases, there was a span of 9 bases. The CDR3 has 13 amino acids. The sequencing input was memory CD8+ T cells from PBMCs. Described subset: CD45RO+ cells pooled with CCR7-negative TemRA cells. The source is a man between 18 and 29 years old in good health. Some clones in this sample may be carry-over from other donors' samples. The genes are TRBV19 and TRBJ2-7; D possibly corresponds to TRBD2 (7 bases). As DNA, the CDR3 is TGTGCCAGTAGTATAGGCGGGGGCAACGAGCAGTACTTC. Residues: CASSIGGGNEQYF. The full variable domain, its missing parts supplied by reference TRBV19 and TRBJ2-7, is DGGITQSPKYLFRKEGQNVTLSCEQNLNHDAMYWYRQDPGQGLRLIYYSQIVNDFQKGDIAEGYSVSREKKESFPLTVTSAQKNPTAFYLCASSIGGGNEQYFGPGTRLTVT.